The 12 T cell receptor beta chains reported below all come from one sample, sequenced in a study of blood T cell repertoires in COVID-19. Sequenced by immunoSEQ multiplex PCR; TCRdb stores in-frame clones only, minus some. The sample has about 300,000 clones; approximately 84% are singletons. The sample was peripheral blood. These receptors were taken from a human donor with COVID-19, enrolled during active disease. The donor label of this sample is uncertain.

V and J are TRBV28 and TRBJ1-2, with a tentative D call TRBD1 (5 bases). There are 13 residues in the CDR3. Trimming cost V 6 bases and J 3 bases, with 11 bases left between them. Germline-derived CDR1 and CDR2 are MDHEN and SYDVKM. CDR3 protein: CASRIQGDYGYTF. The DNA for the CDR3 is TGTGCCAGCAGAATACAAGGGGACTATGGCTACACCTTC.

This clone came up many times. The V and J genes are TRBV27 and TRBJ2-2; 7 bases are a match to TRBD1. Losses at the gene ends were 10 bases for V and 0 bases for J; bases not matched to a gene: 11. Germline V gene lookup returns CDR1 MNHEY and CDR2 SMNVEV (reference sequence). The length of the CDR3 is 16 residues. The CDR3 spells CATKEGQAANTGELFF. In DNA, the CDR3 is TGTGCCACCAAGGAAGGACAGGCTGCGAACACCGGGGAGCTGTTTTTT.

This rearrangement joins TRBV19 to TRBJ2-7; TRBD1 matches 9 bases. The CDR3 is 15 residues long. V lost 4 bases to trimming and J lost 3 bases; unmatched junction nucleotides: 7. The germline V gene has CDR1 LNHDA and CDR2 SQIVND (reference sequence). The CDR3 DNA is TGTGCCAGTAGTACATCCCGGACAGGGGACTACGAGCAGTACTTC. It yields the protein CASSTSRTGDYEQYF. Full variable domain (remainder filled in from reference TRBV19 and TRBJ2-7): DGGITQSPKYLFRKEGQNVTLSCEQNLNHDAMYWYRQDPGQGLRLIYYSQIVNDFQKGDIAEGYSVSREKKESFPLTVTSAQKNPTAFYLCASSTSRTGDYEQYFGPGTRLTVT.

The chain recombines TRBV6-5 with TRBJ2-3; 13 positions agree with TRBD2. The CDR3 spans 15 residues. CDR1 MNHEY and CDR2 SVGAGI come from the germline V gene. The J segment lost 0 bases and the V segment lost 8 bases, leaving 2 bases of the junction unmatched. DNA for the CDR3: TGTGCCAGCCGGACTAGCGGGAGTAGCACAGATACGCAGTATTTT. Translation gives CASRTSGSSTDTQYF.

J is TRBJ2-1 and V is TRBV7-6, with 11 nucleotides matching TRBD2. V dropped 3 bases and J dropped 5; count of bases not matched to a gene: 6. The CDR3 consists of 16 residues. Germline assignment: CDR1 SGHVS and CDR2 FNYEAQ. This CDR3 reads CASSFRSGRANNEQFF. In DNA, the CDR3 is TGTGCCAGCAGCTTTCGTAGCGGGAGGGCCAACAATGAGCAGTTCTTC.

This sequence joins TRBV19 and TRBJ2-5; TRBD1 aligns across 7 bases. Looked up from germline, CDR1 is LNHDA and CDR2 is SQIVND (reference sequence). Germline trimming cut 5 bases from V and 4 bases from J; bases unmatched to any gene: 16. The length of the CDR3 is 17 residues. The CDR3 is CASSHLRGQAVGETQYF. The CDR3, as DNA: TGTGCCAGTAGTCATCTTCGTGGACAGGCGGTTGGAGAGACCCAGTACTTC.

This chain joins TRBV5-1 and TRBJ2-7, with D perhaps matching TRBD1 (5 bases). Per the germline V gene, CDR1 is SGHRS and CDR2 is YFSETQ. V was clipped by 0 bases and J by 2 bases, with 12 bases between them. The CDR3 spans 15 residues. CDR3 sequence reads: CASSLGQGRAYEQYF. The DNA for the CDR3 is TGCGCCAGCAGCTTGGGGCAGGGCAGGGCCTACGAGCAGTACTTC. Full variable domain (remainder filled in from reference TRBV5-1 and TRBJ2-7): KAGVTQTPRYLIKTRGQQVTLSCSPISGHRSVSWYQQTPGQGLQFLFEYFSETQRNKGNFPGRFSGRQFSNSRSEMNVSTLELGDSALYLCASSLGQGRAYEQYFGPGTRLTVT.

Worth noting for this clone: This sample also contains other DNA sequences that code for the same CDR3. V is TRBV6-5 and J is TRBJ1-6, with 9 positions matching TRBD1. Germline values: CDR1 MNHEY, CDR2 SVGAGI. The CDR3 is made up of 14 amino acids. Trimming removed 2 bases from V and 9 bases from J; junction bases left unmatched: 2. CDR3 region: CASSYRQGGSPLHF. In nucleotides, the CDR3 is TGTGCCAGCAGTTACCGACAGGGGGGTTCACCCCTCCACTTT.

This sequence joins TRBV2 and TRBJ2-1; 9 bases match TRBD2. The V segment lost 6 bases and the J segment 9 bases; nucleotides outside the gene matches: 6. The germline CDR1 and CDR2 sequences are SNHLY and FYNNEI. CDR3 length: 13 amino acids. In DNA, the CDR3 is TGTGCCAGCAGGTTACTAGCGGGCGGTGAGCAGTTCTTC. As protein: CASRLLAGGEQFF.

This chain uses TRBV27 with TRBJ1-1; no reliable D call. Between the trimmed V and J ends, which lost 6 bases and 3 bases, there was a span of 17 bases. The CDR3 spans 15 residues. The germline V gene encodes CDR1 MNHEY and CDR2 SMNVEV (reference sequence). The CDR3 protein is CASSRRWGRDTEAFF. As DNA, the CDR3 is TGTGCCAGCAGCCGGAGGTGGGGTCGGGACACTGAAGCTTTCTTT.

This clone was counted a single time. This chain uses TRBV13 with TRBJ2-7, with a possible D match to TRBD2 (5 bases). The V end was cut by 5 bases, the J end by 4 bases, with 18 bases between. The CDR3 extends over 15 amino acids. Looked up from germline, CDR1 is PRHDT and CDR2 is FYEKMQ (reference sequence). In nucleotides, the CDR3 is TGTGCCAGCAGCCCCCCCGCGACACGAGGGTACGAGCAGTACTTC. This gives the protein CASSPPATRGYEQYF.

The chain's CDR3 is CASSREAGGSSTDTQYF. The CDR3 DNA reads TGCGCCAGCAGCAGAGAGGCGGGAGGATCTAGCACAGATACGCAGTATTTT. The gene calls are TRBV5-1 and TRBJ2-3; 8 nucleotides align to TRBD2. The CDR3 totals 17 residues. V dropped 4 bases and J dropped 0; count of bases not matched to a gene: 10. Germline CDR1 reads SGHRS; CDR2 reads YFSETQ.